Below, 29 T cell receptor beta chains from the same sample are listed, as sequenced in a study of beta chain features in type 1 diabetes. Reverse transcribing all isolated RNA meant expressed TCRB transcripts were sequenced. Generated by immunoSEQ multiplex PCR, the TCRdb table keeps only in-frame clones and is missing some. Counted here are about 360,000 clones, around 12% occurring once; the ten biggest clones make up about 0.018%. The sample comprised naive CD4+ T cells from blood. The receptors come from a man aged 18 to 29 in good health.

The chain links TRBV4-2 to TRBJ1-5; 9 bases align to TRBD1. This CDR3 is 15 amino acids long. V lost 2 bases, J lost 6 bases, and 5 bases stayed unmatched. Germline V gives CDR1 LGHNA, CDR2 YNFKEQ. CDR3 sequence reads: CASSQLTGGSQPQHF. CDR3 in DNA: TGTGCCAGCAGCCAACTGACAGGGGGGAGTCAGCCCCAGCATTTT.

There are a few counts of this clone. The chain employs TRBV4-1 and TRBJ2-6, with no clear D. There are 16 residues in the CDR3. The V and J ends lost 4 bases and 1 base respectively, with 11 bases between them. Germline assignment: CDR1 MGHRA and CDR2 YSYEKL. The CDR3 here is CASSPRGVSGANVLTF. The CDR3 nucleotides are TGCGCCAGCAGCCCGCGCGGAGTGTCTGGGGCCAACGTCCTGACTTTC.

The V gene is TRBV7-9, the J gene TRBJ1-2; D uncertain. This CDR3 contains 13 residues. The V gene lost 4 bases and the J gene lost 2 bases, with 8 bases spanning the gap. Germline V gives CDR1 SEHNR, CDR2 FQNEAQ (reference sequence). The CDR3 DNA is TGTGCCAGCAGCTACGACATCAACTATGGCTACACCTTC. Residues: CASSYDINYGYTF.

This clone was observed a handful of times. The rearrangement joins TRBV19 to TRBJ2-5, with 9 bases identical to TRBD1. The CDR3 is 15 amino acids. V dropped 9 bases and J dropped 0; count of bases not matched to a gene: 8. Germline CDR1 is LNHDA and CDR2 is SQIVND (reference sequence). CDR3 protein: CASSRDRENQETQYF. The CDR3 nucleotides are TGTGCCAGCTCGCGGGACAGGGAGAACCAAGAGACCCAGTACTTC.

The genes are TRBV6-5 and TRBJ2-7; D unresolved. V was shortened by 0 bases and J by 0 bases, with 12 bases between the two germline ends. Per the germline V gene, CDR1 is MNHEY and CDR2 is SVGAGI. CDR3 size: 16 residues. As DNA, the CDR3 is TGTGCCAGCAGTTACTCGTCCAGAGGTTACTCCTACGAGCAGTACTTC. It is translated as CASSYSSRGYSYEQYF.

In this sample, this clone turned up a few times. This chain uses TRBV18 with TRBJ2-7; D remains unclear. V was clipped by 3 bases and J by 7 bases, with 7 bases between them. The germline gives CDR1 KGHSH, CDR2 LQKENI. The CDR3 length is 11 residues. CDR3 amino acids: CASSPRREQYF. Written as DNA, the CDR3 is TGTGCCAGCTCACCGAGGAGAGAGCAGTACTTC.

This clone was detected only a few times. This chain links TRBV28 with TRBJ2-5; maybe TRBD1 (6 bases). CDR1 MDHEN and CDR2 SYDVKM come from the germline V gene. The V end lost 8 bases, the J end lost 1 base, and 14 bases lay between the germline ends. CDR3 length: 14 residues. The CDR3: CASQGQPRQETQYF. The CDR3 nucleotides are TGTGCCAGCCAAGGACAGCCTCGCCAAGAGACCCAGTACTTC.

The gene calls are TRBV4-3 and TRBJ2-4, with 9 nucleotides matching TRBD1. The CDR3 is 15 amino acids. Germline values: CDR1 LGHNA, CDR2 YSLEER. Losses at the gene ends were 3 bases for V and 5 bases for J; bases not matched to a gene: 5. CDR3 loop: CASSHGDRDENIQYF. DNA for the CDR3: TGCGCCAGCAGCCATGGGGACAGGGACGAAAACATTCAGTACTTC.

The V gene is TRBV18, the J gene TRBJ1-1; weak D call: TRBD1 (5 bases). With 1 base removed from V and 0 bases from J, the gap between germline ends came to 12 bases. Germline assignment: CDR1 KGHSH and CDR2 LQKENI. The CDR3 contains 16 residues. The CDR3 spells CASSPQGPPMNTEAFF. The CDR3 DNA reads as TGTGCCAGCTCACCACAGGGGCCTCCTATGAACACTGAAGCTTTCTTT. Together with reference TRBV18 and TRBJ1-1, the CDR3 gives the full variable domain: NAGVMQNPRHLVRRRGQEARLRCSPMKGHSHVYWYRQLPEEGLKFMVYLQKENIIDESGMPKERFSAEFPKEGPSILRIQQVVRGDSAAYFCASSPQGPPMNTEAFFGQGTRLTVV.

CDR3 amino acids: CASSTGDRAYEQYF. In DNA form, the CDR3 reads TGTGCCAGCAGCACGGGGGACAGAGCCTACGAGCAGTACTTC. This chain uses TRBV6-5 with TRBJ2-7; maybe TRBD1 (7 bases). V was cut by 6 bases and J by 2 bases, with 14 bases left in between. Germline V gives CDR1 MNHEY, CDR2 SVGAGI. CDR3 length: 14 residues.

CDR3: CASSLGRRRAEAFF. CDR3 in DNA: TGTGCCAGCAGCTTAGGTCGAAGGAGGGCTGAAGCTTTCTTT. This chain uses TRBV7-2 with TRBJ1-1; D gene uncertain. Between the trimmed V and J ends, which lost 1 base and 6 bases, there was a span of 12 bases. CDR1 and CDR2 from the germline V gene are SGHTA and FQGNSA. CDR3 length: 14 amino acids.

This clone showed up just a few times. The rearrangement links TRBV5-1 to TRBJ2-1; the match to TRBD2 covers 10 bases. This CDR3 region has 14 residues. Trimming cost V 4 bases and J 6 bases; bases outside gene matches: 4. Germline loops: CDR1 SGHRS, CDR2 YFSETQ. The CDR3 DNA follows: TGCGCCAGCAGCATCGGGACTAGCGTCAATGAGCAGTTCTTC. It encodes CASSIGTSVNEQFF.

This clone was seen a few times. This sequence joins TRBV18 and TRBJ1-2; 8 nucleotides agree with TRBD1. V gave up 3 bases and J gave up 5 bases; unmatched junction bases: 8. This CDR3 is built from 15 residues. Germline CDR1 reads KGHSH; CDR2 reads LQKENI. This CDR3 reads CASSPASQGAYGYTF. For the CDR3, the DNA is TGTGCCAGCTCACCTGCCTCCCAGGGGGCTTATGGCTACACCTTC.

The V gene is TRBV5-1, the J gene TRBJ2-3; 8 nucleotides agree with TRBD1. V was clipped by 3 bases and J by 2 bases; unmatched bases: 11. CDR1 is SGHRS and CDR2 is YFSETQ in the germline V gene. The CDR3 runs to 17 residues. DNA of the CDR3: TGCGCCAGCAGCTCGAACTCTCTCAGGGGGCCCACAGATACGCAGTATTTT. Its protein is CASSSNSLRGPTDTQYF.

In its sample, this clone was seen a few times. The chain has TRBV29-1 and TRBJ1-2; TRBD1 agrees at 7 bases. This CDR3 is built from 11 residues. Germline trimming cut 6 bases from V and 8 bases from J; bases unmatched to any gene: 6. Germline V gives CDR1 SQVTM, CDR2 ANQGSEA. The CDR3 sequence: CSVSRGSGYTF. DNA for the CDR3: TGCAGCGTGAGCAGGGGGTCCGGCTACACCTTC.

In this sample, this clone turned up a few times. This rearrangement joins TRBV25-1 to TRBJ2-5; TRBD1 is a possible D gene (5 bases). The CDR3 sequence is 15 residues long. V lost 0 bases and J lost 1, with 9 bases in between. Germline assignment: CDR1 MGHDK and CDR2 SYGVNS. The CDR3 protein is CASSEYSGSQETQYF. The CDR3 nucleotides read TGTGCCAGCAGTGAATATTCAGGGTCCCAAGAGACCCAGTACTTC. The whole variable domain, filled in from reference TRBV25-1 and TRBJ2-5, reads EADIYQTPRYLVIGTGKKITLECSQTMGHDKMYWYQQDPGMELHLIHYSYGVNSTEKGDLSSESTVSRIRTEHFPLTLESARPSHTSQYLCASSEYSGSQETQYFGPGTRLLVL.

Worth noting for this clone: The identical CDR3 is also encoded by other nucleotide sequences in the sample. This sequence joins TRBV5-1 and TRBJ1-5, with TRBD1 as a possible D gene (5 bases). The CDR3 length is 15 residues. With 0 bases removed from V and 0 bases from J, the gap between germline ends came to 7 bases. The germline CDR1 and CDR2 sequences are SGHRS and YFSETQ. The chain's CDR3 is CASSLGGYSNQPQHF. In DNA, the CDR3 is TGCGCCAGCAGCTTGGGGGGCTATAGCAATCAGCCCCAGCATTTT.

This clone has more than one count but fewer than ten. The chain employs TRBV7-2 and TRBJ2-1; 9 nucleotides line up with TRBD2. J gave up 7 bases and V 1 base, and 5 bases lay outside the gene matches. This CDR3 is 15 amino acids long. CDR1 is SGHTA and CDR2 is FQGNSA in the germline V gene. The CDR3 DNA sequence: TGTGCCAGCAGCTTAGGCGGGAGGGATCGGAATGAGCAGTTCTTC. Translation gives CASSLGGRDRNEQFF.

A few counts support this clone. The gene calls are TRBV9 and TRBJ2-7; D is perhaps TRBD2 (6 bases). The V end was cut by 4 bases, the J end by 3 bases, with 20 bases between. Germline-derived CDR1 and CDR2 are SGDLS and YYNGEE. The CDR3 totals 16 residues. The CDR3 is CASSLAGGAGNYEQYF. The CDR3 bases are TGTGCCAGCAGCCTCGCCGGAGGGGCGGGAAACTACGAGCAGTACTTC. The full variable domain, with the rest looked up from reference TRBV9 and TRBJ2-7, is DSGVTQTPKHLITATGQRVTLRCSPRSGDLSVYWYQQSLDQGLQFLIQYYNGEERAKGNILERFSAQQFPDLHSELNLSSLELGDSALYFCASSLAGGAGNYEQYFGPGTRLTVT.

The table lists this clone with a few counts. The CDR3 DNA sequence: TGTGCCAGCAGCTTAGAACGGAGCTCCTACGAGCAGTACTTC. Encoded protein: CASSLERSSYEQYF. The rearrangement joins TRBV7-2 to TRBJ2-7; D not resolved. The CDR3 sequence is 14 residues long. Between the trimmed V and J ends, which lost 1 base and 0 bases, there was a span of 7 bases. Germline V lookup: CDR1 SGHTA, CDR2 FQGNSA.

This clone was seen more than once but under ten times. This chain's CDR3 is CAWSVPGVAGDTGELFF. CDR3 sequence (DNA): TGTGCCTGGAGTGTACCCGGGGTAGCGGGAGACACCGGGGAGCTGTTTTTT. The V call is TRBV30, the J call TRBJ2-2; TRBD2 aligns across 9 bases. Germline V gives CDR1 GTSNPN, CDR2 SVGIG (reference sequence). The CDR3 length is 17 residues. V dropped 0 bases and J dropped 3; count of bases not matched to a gene: 8.

For the CDR3, the DNA is TGTGCCATCAGTGAGTGGAGTTCTCTCGAGCAGTACTTC. Translating it yields CAISEWSSLEQYF. The chain couples TRBV10-3 to TRBJ2-7; D unresolved. Germline CDR1 is ENHRY and CDR2 is SYGVKD. This CDR3 is 13 amino acids long. V lost 1 base and J 6 bases, leaving 10 bases between the germline ends.

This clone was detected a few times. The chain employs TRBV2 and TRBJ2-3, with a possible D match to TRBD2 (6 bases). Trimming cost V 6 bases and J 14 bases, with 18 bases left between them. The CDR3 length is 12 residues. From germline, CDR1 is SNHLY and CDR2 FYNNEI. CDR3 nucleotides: TGTGCCAGCAGCTCGGGACTTGAGAGTCGGTATTTT. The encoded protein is CASSSGLESRYF.

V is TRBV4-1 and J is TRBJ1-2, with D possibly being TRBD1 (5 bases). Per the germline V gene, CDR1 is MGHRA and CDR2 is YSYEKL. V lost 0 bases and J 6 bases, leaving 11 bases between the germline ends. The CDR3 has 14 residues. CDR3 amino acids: CASSQDKGWDGYTF. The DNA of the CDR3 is TGCGCCAGCAGCCAAGATAAGGGGTGGGATGGCTACACCTTC.

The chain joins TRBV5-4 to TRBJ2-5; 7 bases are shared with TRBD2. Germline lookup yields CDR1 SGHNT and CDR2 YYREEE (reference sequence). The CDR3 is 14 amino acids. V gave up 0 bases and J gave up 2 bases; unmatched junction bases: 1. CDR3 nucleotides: TGTGCCAGCAGCTTGGGACTAGCACAAGAGACCCAGTACTTC. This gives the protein CASSLGLAQETQYF. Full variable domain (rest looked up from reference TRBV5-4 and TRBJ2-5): ETGVTQSPTHLIKTRGQQVTLRCSSQSGHNTVSWYQQALGQGPQFIFQYYREEENGRGNFPPRFSGLQFPNYSSELNVNALELDDSALYLCASSLGLAQETQYFGPGTRLLVL.

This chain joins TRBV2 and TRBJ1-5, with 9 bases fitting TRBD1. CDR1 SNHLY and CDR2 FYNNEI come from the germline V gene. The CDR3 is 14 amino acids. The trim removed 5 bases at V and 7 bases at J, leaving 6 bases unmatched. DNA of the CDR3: TGTGCCAGCAGTAAGGGACAGGGAAAGCAGCCCCAGCATTTT. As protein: CASSKGQGKQPQHF.

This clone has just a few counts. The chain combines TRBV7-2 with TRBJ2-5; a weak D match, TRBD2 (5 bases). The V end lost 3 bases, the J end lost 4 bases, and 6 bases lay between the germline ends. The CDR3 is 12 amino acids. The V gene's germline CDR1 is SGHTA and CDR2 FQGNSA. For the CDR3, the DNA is TGTGCCAGCAGCTTGGAGGTAGAGACCCAGTACTTC. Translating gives CASSLEVETQYF.

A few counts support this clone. CDR3 protein: CSVERGMNTEAFF. The CDR3 DNA sequence: TGCAGCGTTGAACGGGGGATGAACACTGAAGCTTTCTTT. The chain carries TRBV29-1 and TRBJ1-1; D perhaps matches TRBD1 (5 bases). Germline V CDR1 and CDR2: SQVTM, ANQGSEA. The CDR3 consists of 13 residues. The V and J ends lost 2 bases and 0 bases respectively, with 7 bases between them. The full variable domain, its missing parts supplied by reference TRBV29-1 and TRBJ1-1, is SAVISQKPSRDICQRGTSLTIQCQVDSQVTMMFWYRQQPGQSLTLIATANQGSEATYESGFVIDKFPISRPNLTFSTLTVSNMSPEDSSIYLCSVERGMNTEAFFGQGTRLTVV.

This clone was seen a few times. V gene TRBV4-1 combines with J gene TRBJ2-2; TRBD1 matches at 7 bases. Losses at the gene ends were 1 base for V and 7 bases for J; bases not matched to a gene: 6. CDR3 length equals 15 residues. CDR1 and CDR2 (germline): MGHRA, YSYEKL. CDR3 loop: CASSQGPTGYGELFF. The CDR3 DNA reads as TGCGCCAGCAGCCAAGGGCCGACAGGGTACGGGGAGCTGTTTTTT.